These 18 T cell receptor beta chains were all obtained from the same sample, sequenced in a study of T cell repertoires in cytomegalovirus infection. MiXCR, run by TCRdb on the reads, gives a single entry per CDR3 protein. The sample includes around 450,000 distinct CDR3 sequences, around 32% of them seen just once. Sample: PBMCs. The source is a human donor in good health (CMV status not recorded). Some clones in this sample may be carry-over from other donors' samples.

This sequence joins TRBV6-1 and TRBJ2-7; TRBD1 might be the D (6 bases). The germline V gene encodes CDR1 MNHNS and CDR2 SASEGT. Trimming left V 3 bases short and J 3 bases short, with 15 bases between. The CDR3 is 15 residues long. In DNA form, the CDR3 reads TGTGCCAGCAGTGAGAGTATACAGGGTAACTACGAGCAGTACTTC. This translates into CASSESIQGNYEQYF.

The chain employs TRBV20-1 and TRBJ2-5; D unclear. Germline CDR1 is DFQATT and CDR2 is SNEGSKA (reference sequence). The CDR3 consists of 12 residues. V was clipped by 3 bases and J by 5 bases, with 10 bases between them. The CDR3 sequence is CSARSRSETQYF. CDR3 DNA sequence: TGCAGTGCTAGGAGCCGATCGGAGACCCAGTACTTC.

Points on this clonotype: Since a much larger clone is just one base distant, this may be a read error. V gene TRBV7-2 combines with J gene TRBJ1-2; D may be TRBD1 (5 bases). The CDR3 runs to 13 residues. Germline V gene data show CDR1 as SGHTA and CDR2 as FQGNSA. The V and J ends lost 4 bases and 8 bases respectively, with 14 bases between them. CDR3 in amino acids: CASSSGAGFGYTF. The CDR3 nucleotides are TGTGCCAGCAGCTCCGGGGCAGGGTTCGGCTACACCTTC.

About this clonotype itself: This is likely a read error, given that the CDR3 carries no conserved phenylalanine or tryptophan at its end. The V call is TRBV7-9, the J call TRBJ1-6; 8 positions agree with TRBD1. The CDR3 extends over 16 amino acids. J gave up 8 bases and V 5 bases, and 11 bases lay outside the gene matches. Germline values: CDR1 SEHNR, CDR2 FQNEAQ (reference sequence). The CDR3 DNA follows: TGTGCCAGCAGCCAAACTCCGACAGGGGCGTATTCACCCCTCCACTTG. Its protein product is CASSQTPTGAYSPLHL.

This clonotype has ten or more counts. The V call is TRBV7-8, the J call TRBJ2-1; D is possibly TRBD1 (8 bases). Germline values: CDR1 SGHVS, CDR2 FQNEAQ. CDR3 length equals 17 residues. The V and J ends lost 1 base and 3 bases respectively, with 16 bases between them. CDR3: CASSLGGGTGNYNEQFF. In DNA, the CDR3 is TGTGCCAGCAGCTTAGGGGGGGGGACAGGTAACTACAATGAGCAGTTCTTC. Full variable domain (rest looked up from reference TRBV7-8 and TRBJ2-1): GAGVSQSPRYKVAKRGQDVALRCDPISGHVSLFWYQQALGQGPEFLTYFQNEAQLDKSGLPSDRFFAERPEGSVSTLKIQRTQQEDSAVYLCASSLGGGTGNYNEQFFGPGTRLTVL.

The chain employs TRBV29-1 and TRBJ2-7; D may be TRBD1 or TRBD2 (5 bases each). The germline V gene has CDR1 SQVTM and CDR2 ANQGSEA. V was trimmed by 6 bases and J by 5 bases, leaving 14 bases between them. CDR3 length: 12 amino acids. In DNA form, the CDR3 reads TGCAGCGTGGCCATGAGGGACGACGAGCAGTACTTC. Translating gives CSVAMRDDEQYF.

This clonotype was found many times. The chain couples TRBV7-8 to TRBJ2-1; D gene uncertain. V lost 2 bases and J 3 bases, leaving 20 bases between the germline ends. Germline V lookup: CDR1 SGHVS, CDR2 FQNEAQ. The CDR3 totals 18 residues. In nucleotides, the CDR3 is TGTGCCAGCAGCTTACGCGTAGGTAGGGCGCCCAACTACAATGAGCAGTTCTTC. This gives the protein CASSLRVGRAPNYNEQFF.

This clonotype was counted a single time. Here the CDR3 omits its conserved ending phenylalanine or tryptophan, so a read error is the likely source. The genes are TRBV4-1 and TRBJ1-6; possible D gene TRBD1, 5 bases. The V gene's germline CDR1 is MGHRA and CDR2 YSYEKL. This CDR3 contains 15 residues. DNA of the CDR3: TGTGCCAGCAGCCAAGGTTGGGGGGAAAATTCACCCCTCCACTGT. Protein sequence: CASSQGWGENSPLHC.

The V call is TRBV7-9, the J call TRBJ1-4; D is undetermined. The CDR3 totals 14 residues. Germline lookup yields CDR1 SEHNR and CDR2 FQNEAQ (reference sequence). Trimming shortened V by 7 bases and J by 5 bases, and 14 bases separated the two germline ends. DNA of the CDR3: TGTGCCAGCATGCCCACGGACTACAATGAAAAACTGTTTTTT. Protein product: CASMPTDYNEKLFF.

This CDR3 reads CASSLSQGSTGELFF. CDR3 DNA: TGCGCCAGCAGCTTGTCGCAAGGGTCCACCGGGGAGCTGTTTTTT. The chain joins TRBV5-1 to TRBJ2-2; D uncertain. The V and J ends lost 1 base and 4 bases respectively, with 11 bases between them. Germline V CDR1 and CDR2: SGHRS, YFSETQ. The CDR3 contains 15 residues.

This chain connects TRBV6-5 to TRBJ2-4; the D gene is possibly TRBD2 (5 bases). The CDR3 runs to 16 residues. V was trimmed by 7 bases and J by 2 bases, leaving 18 bases between them. Germline V gives CDR1 MNHEY, CDR2 SVGAGI. The chain's CDR3 is CASTPTRAWSKNIQYF. The CDR3 nucleotides read TGTGCCAGCACACCTACGAGGGCGTGGTCCAAAAACATTCAGTACTTC.

This clonotype was seen only a few times. The V gene is TRBV29-1, the J gene TRBJ1-1; the match to TRBD1 covers 11 bases. CDR3 length equals 14 residues. V shed 6 bases, J shed 1 base, and the junction held 4 bases outside the gene matches. The germline gives CDR1 SQVTM, CDR2 ANQGSEA. Written as DNA, the CDR3 is TGCAGCGTGGGGGGACAGGGGGAGAACACTGAAGCTTTCTTT. It codes for CSVGGQGENTEAFF.

This clonotype showed up many times. The chain joins TRBV12-3 or TRBV12-4 to TRBJ1-5, with a tentative D call TRBD1 (6 bases). CDR3 length equals 14 residues. Trimming left V 8 bases short and J 4 bases short, with 15 bases between. CDR3 DNA: TGTGCCAGCGGTCCGGGCAGGGGAAATCAGCCCCAGCATTTT. This codes for CASGPGRGNQPQHF.

On this clonotype itself: A single base separates this from a much larger clone, so it may be a read error. The chain carries TRBV11-2 and TRBJ2-1; 7 bases map to TRBD2. Germline CDR1 is SGHAT and CDR2 is FQNNGV. The CDR3 has 16 residues. CDR3 loop: CSSSPRDYSSYNEQFF. DNA of the CDR3: TGTTCCAGCAGCCCAAGGGACTATTCCTCCTACAATGAGCAGTTCTTC. The full variable domain, with the rest looked up from reference TRBV11-2 and TRBJ2-1, is EAGVAQSPRYKIIEKRQSVAFWCNPISGHATLYWYQQILGQGPKLLIQFQNNGVVDDSQLPKDRFSAERLKGVDSTLKIQPAKLEDSAVYLCSSSPRDYSSYNEQFFGPGTRLTVL.

V gene TRBV4-1 combines with J gene TRBJ1-1; 9 bases fit TRBD1. Germline CDR1 is MGHRA and CDR2 is YSYEKL. J was trimmed by 11 bases and V by 1 base; bases with no gene match: 11. The CDR3 is 15 amino acids. CDR3 sequence reads: CASSQVPGQGGWAFF. DNA for the CDR3: TGCGCCAGCAGCCAAGTCCCGGGACAGGGCGGCTGGGCTTTCTTT.

This clonotype appeared a few times. The chain carries TRBV5-4 and TRBJ2-5; D is unresolved. The V and J ends lost 4 bases and 5 bases respectively, with 15 bases between them. Germline-derived CDR1 and CDR2 are SGHNT and YYREEE (reference sequence). This CDR3 region has 14 residues. The CDR3 region is CASSPSSRWETQYF. In nucleotides, the CDR3 is TGTGCCAGCAGCCCCTCCTCACGGTGGGAGACCCAGTACTTC.

This sequence joins TRBV20-1 and TRBJ2-3; D unresolved. Germline V lookup: CDR1 DFQATT, CDR2 SNEGSKA (reference sequence). The CDR3 spans 10 residues. Deletions cut 3 bases from V and 8 bases from J, with 6 bases between. The CDR3 DNA reads as TGCAGTGCTAGTTTCGGTACGCAGTATTTT. Its translation is CSASFGTQYF.

J is TRBJ1-2 and V is TRBV12-3 or TRBV12-4; 10 bases are shared with TRBD1. With V trimmed by 5 bases and J by 4 bases, 4 bases remained unmatched. The CDR3 loop spans 14 amino acids. In DNA, the CDR3 is TGTGCCAGCAGTCCGACAGGGGGCCCCTATGGCTACACCTTC. It specifies CASSPTGGPYGYTF.